This T cell receptor (beta chain) originates from a study of technical replicates of blood from a few donors (TCRdb year 2017). Of note for this clone: Its cognate antigen has yet to be identified. No base quality values were provided; no much bigger clone lies one nucleotide off.

Trimming at the junction amounts to 0 bases on V and 4 bases on J, and the germline ends lie 15 bases apart. The germline V gene specifies SGHRS as CDR1 and YFSETQ as CDR2. From the cysteine through the phenylalanine, the CDR3 covers 16 amino acids. Of the read, only the CDR3 DNA is kept; its 48 bases are in frame from base 1. The library was produced with the immunoSEQ multiplex PCR assay. As stored in TCRdb, this immuneACCESS dataset retains in-frame rearrangements with V and J assigned. A fraction of the clones does not appear; measured against another copy, unresolved V genes explain less than half of the discrepancy, and the remainder lacks a known reason. This sample is represented by about 69,000 clones; approximately 88% of them were singletons. The ten top clones hold roughly 5% of the sample.

Recombination joined TRBV5-1 with TRBJ2-3; the best D guess is TRBD1, with 5 bases matching. Sequenced material: PBMCs. The clonotype was recovered from a human donor in good health. Some clones in this sample may be carry-over from other donors' samples. The base sequence is TGCGCCAGCAGCTTGGCCGATGGGGCGTTTGCAGATACGCAGTATTTT. Its product reads: CASSLADGAFADTQYF. Reference TRBV5-1 and TRBJ2-3 proteins supply the regions before and after the CDR3; the full variable domain is: KAGVTQTPRYLIKTRGQQVTLSCSPISGHRSVSWYQQTPGQGLQFLFEYFSETQRNKGNFPGRFSGRQFSNSRSEMNVSTLELGDSALYLCASSLADGAFADTQYFGPGTRLTVL.